The 29 T cell receptor beta chains presented below share a single source sample, sequenced in a study of blood T cell repertoires in COVID-19. The method was immunoSEQ multiplex PCR; TCRdb's version includes in-frame clones alone and lacks a portion of them. Of under 300,000 clones listed, approximately 91% are singletons. The sequenced sample was peripheral blood. All receptors derive from a woman in her thirties with acute or convalescent COVID-19.

The chain recombines TRBV15 with TRBJ2-3, with D possibly matching TRBD2 (6 bases). Germline CDR1 LNHNV, CDR2 YYDKDF (reference sequence). This CDR3 has 15 residues. Deletions cut 6 bases from V and 0 bases from J, with 13 bases between. Here the CDR3 DNA reads TGTGCCACCAGATTAGGAGGGCCTAGCACAGATACGCAGTATTTT. Protein product: CATRLGGPSTDTQYF.

V usage is TRBV2 and J usage is TRBJ2-7, with 8 bases matching TRBD1. V trimming: 7 bases; J trimming: 3 bases; junction bases outside the gene matches: 2. CDR3 length: 12 residues. Germline loops: CDR1 SNHLY, CDR2 FYNNEI. The CDR3 sequence: CASKQGVYEQYF. The CDR3 coding sequence is TGTGCCAGCAAACAGGGGGTCTACGAGCAGTACTTC.

The sample holds one count of this clone. The chain joins TRBV4-2 to TRBJ2-5; a possible D gene is TRBD1 (5 bases). V was shortened by 1 base and J by 4 bases, with 10 bases between the two germline ends. Germline values: CDR1 LGHNA, CDR2 YNFKEQ. CDR3 size: 14 residues. This CDR3 is CASSQAIRVETQYF. For the CDR3, the DNA is TGTGCCAGCAGCCAAGCTATCAGGGTAGAGACCCAGTACTTC.

The sample holds one count of this clone. This rearrangement joins TRBV7-2 to TRBJ2-7; TRBD2 aligns across 10 bases. CDR3 length: 15 residues. The trim removed 5 bases at V and 4 bases at J, leaving 8 bases unmatched. Per germline, CDR1 SGHTA and CDR2 FQGNSA. The CDR3 here is CASSIDGLAEYEQYF. CDR3 nucleotide sequence: TGTGCCAGCAGCATCGATGGACTAGCGGAATACGAGCAGTACTTC.

The gene calls are TRBV29-1 and TRBJ1-1; perhaps TRBD1 as D (6 bases). The CDR3 runs to 13 residues. Looked up from germline, CDR1 is SQVTM and CDR2 is ANQGSEA. Trimming left V 3 bases short and J 2 bases short, with 10 bases between. CDR3 loop: CSVEMGANTEAFF. For the CDR3, the DNA is TGCAGCGTTGAGATGGGGGCTAACACTGAAGCTTTCTTT. The full variable domain, completed using reference TRBV29-1 and TRBJ1-1, is SAVISQKPSRDICQRGTSLTIQCQVDSQVTMMFWYRQQPGQSLTLIATANQGSEATYESGFVIDKFPISRPNLTFSTLTVSNMSPEDSSIYLCSVEMGANTEAFFGQGTRLTVV.

This clone was counted a single time. The DNA for the CDR3 is TGCAGCGTTGTATTCGCCGGGACAGGGAGATACGAGCAGTACTTC. Protein sequence: CSVVFAGTGRYEQYF. This chain uses TRBV29-1 with TRBJ2-7, with 9 bases that match TRBD1. CDR1 and CDR2 (germline): SQVTM, ANQGSEA. The V segment lost 4 bases and the J segment 4 bases; nucleotides outside the gene matches: 11. The CDR3 covers 15 residues.

The chain recombines TRBV5-6 with TRBJ2-7, with D hard to call. This CDR3 is 14 amino acids long. The V end was cut by 6 bases, the J end by 6 bases, with 19 bases between. Germline V gives CDR1 SGHDT, CDR2 YYEEEE. CDR3: CASTLSPFFGEQYF. CDR3 coding DNA: TGTGCCAGCACCCTTTCCCCATTCTTCGGCGAGCAGTACTTC.

This clone appeared a single time. This rearrangement joins TRBV11-3 to TRBJ2-1; 10 bases map to TRBD2. The ends lost 5 bases at V and 5 bases at J; junction bases unmatched: 6. Looked up from germline, CDR1 is SGHNT and CDR2 is YENEEA. This CDR3 region has 15 residues. The CDR3: CASSNSGLANNEQFF. CDR3 in DNA: TGTGCCAGCAGCAACTCGGGACTAGCGAACAATGAGCAGTTCTTC.

In this sample, this clone turned up once. The chain uses TRBV19 and TRBJ2-1; 13 bases agree with TRBD2. The CDR3 is made up of 16 amino acids. Germline lookup yields CDR1 LNHDA and CDR2 SQIVND (reference sequence). V was clipped by 5 bases and J by 4 bases; unmatched bases: 5. The CDR3: CASSARLAGGYNEQFF. CDR3 DNA: TGTGCCAGTAGTGCACGACTAGCGGGAGGTTACAATGAGCAGTTCTTC.

The rearrangement links TRBV7-8 to TRBJ2-1; 7 bases are shared with TRBD2. V lost 7 bases, J lost 6 bases, and 15 bases stayed unmatched. CDR3 length: 16 amino acids. Germline CDR1 and CDR2: SGHVS and FQNEAQ. In DNA form, the CDR3 reads TGTGCCAGCACCCCTAGGACTGCGGGAGTATTCAATGAGCAGTTCTTC. It codes for CASTPRTAGVFNEQFF.

V usage is TRBV24-1 and J usage is TRBJ2-4, with D unresolved. CDR1 and CDR2 from the germline V gene are KGHDR and SFDVKD. The CDR3 is 17 residues long. The germline V and J ends were trimmed by 0 bases and 0 bases, with 11 bases remaining between them. The CDR3 loop reads CATSDLRRNLAKNIQYF. The CDR3 nucleotides are TGTGCCACCAGTGATTTGAGGCGGAACTTAGCCAAAAACATTCAGTACTTC.

This chain joins TRBV11-3 and TRBJ2-3, with a possible D match to TRBD1 (5 bases). CDR3 length equals 14 residues. V lost 1 base and J 2 bases, leaving 7 bases between the germline ends. CDR1 and CDR2 from the germline V gene are SGHNT and YENEEA. CDR3 nucleotide sequence: TGTGCCAGCAGCTTAGGGGGCGACACAGATACGCAGTATTTT. Translated, it gives CASSLGGDTDTQYF.

The chain joins TRBV19 to TRBJ2-3; 8 nucleotides match TRBD2. The length of the CDR3 is 14 residues. V was clipped by 7 bases and J by 0 bases; unmatched bases: 3. Germline V gene lookup returns CDR1 LNHDA and CDR2 SQIVND (reference sequence). The CDR3 loop reads CASIKRGSTDTQYF. The CDR3 nucleotides are TGTGCCAGTATCAAGCGGGGGAGCACAGATACGCAGTATTTT.

A single count supports this clone. The V gene is TRBV2, the J gene TRBJ2-7; 13 bases agree with TRBD2. CDR3 length: 15 amino acids. Germline V gives CDR1 SNHLY, CDR2 FYNNEI. V was clipped by 6 bases and J by 2 bases; unmatched bases: 4. The chain's CDR3 is CASRIGTSGTYEQYF. In DNA form, the CDR3 reads TGTGCCAGCAGAATCGGGACTAGCGGGACCTACGAGCAGTACTTC.

The chain is built from TRBV5-4 and TRBJ2-2; 9 bases are a match to TRBD2. The CDR3 sequence is 15 residues long. Germline CDR1 SGHNT, CDR2 YYREEE (reference sequence). The trim removed 0 bases at V and 6 bases at J, leaving 3 bases unmatched. Here the CDR3 reads CASSLEAGGAGELFF. The DNA for the CDR3 is TGTGCCAGCAGCTTGGAAGCGGGAGGCGCCGGGGAGCTGTTTTTT.

The chain carries TRBV11-2 and TRBJ2-5; 11 bases are a match to TRBD2. This CDR3 is 18 amino acids long. V was pared by 7 bases and J by 5 bases, with 18 bases of the junction left unmatched. Germline CDR1 reads SGHAT; CDR2 reads FQNNGV. DNA of the CDR3: TGTGCCAGCATGAGCCCTCGTTTAGCGGGAGGGGGGATGGAGACCCAGTACTTC. It encodes CASMSPRLAGGGMETQYF.

V and J are TRBV11-2 and TRBJ2-4; 7 bases match TRBD1. V was clipped by 5 bases and J by 2 bases; unmatched bases: 6. The CDR3 is 15 amino acids. The germline gives CDR1 SGHAT, CDR2 FQNNGV. The DNA for the CDR3 is TGTGCCAGCAGCCAGACAGGGACAACCAAAAACATTCAGTACTTC. Protein sequence: CASSQTGTTKNIQYF. The variable domain in full, completed from reference TRBV11-2 and TRBJ2-4, reads EAGVAQSPRYKIIEKRQSVAFWCNPISGHATLYWYQQILGQGPKLLIQFQNNGVVDDSQLPKDRFSAERLKGVDSTLKIQPAKLEDSAVYLCASSQTGTTKNIQYFGAGTRLSVL.

The gene calls are TRBV4-3 and TRBJ1-1; unclear D gene. CDR3 length equals 14 residues. In germline, CDR1 is LGHNA, CDR2 YSLEER. V lost 0 bases, J lost 3 bases, and 8 bases lay in between. The CDR3 reads CASSQEGRDTEAFF. CDR3 DNA sequence: TGCGCCAGCAGCCAAGAAGGGAGGGACACTGAAGCTTTCTTT.

The chain recombines TRBV7-2 with TRBJ2-7; the match to TRBD2 covers 10 bases. V lost 5 bases to trimming and J lost 3 bases; unmatched junction nucleotides: 10. There are 16 residues in the CDR3. Germline values: CDR1 SGHTA, CDR2 FQGNSA. CDR3 region: CASSLEGSSGSYEQYF. CDR3 nucleotide sequence: TGTGCCAGCAGCCTGGAGGGGTCTAGCGGGAGCTACGAGCAGTACTTC. The variable domain in full, with the rest retrieved from reference TRBV7-2 and TRBJ2-7, is GAGVSQSPSNKVTEKGKDVELRCDPISGHTALYWYRQSLGQGLEFLIYFQGNSAPDKSGLPSDRFSAERTGGSVSTLTIQRTQQEDSAVYLCASSLEGSSGSYEQYFGPGTRLTVT.

The chain is built from TRBV5-1 and TRBJ2-7, with TRBD1 matching over 7 bases. From germline, CDR1 is SGHRS and CDR2 YFSETQ. The CDR3 runs 14 residues. With V trimmed by 1 base and J by 3 bases, 4 bases remained unmatched. CDR3 sequence reads: CASSLRQGVYEQYF. DNA for the CDR3: TGCGCCAGCAGCTTGAGACAGGGAGTCTACGAGCAGTACTTC.

The chain joins TRBV29-1 to TRBJ1-4; 11 bases align to TRBD1. J was trimmed by 8 bases and V by 6 bases; bases with no gene match: 5. CDR1 SQVTM and CDR2 ANQGSEA come from the germline V gene. The CDR3 covers 13 residues. The CDR3 nucleotides read TGCAGCGTAGAGGGACAGGGGGAGGAAAAACTGTTTTTT. Its protein product is CSVEGQGEEKLFF.

The chain combines TRBV2 with TRBJ2-1, with D possibly matching TRBD1 (5 bases). The CDR3 spans 13 residues. Germline V gene data show CDR1 as SNHLY and CDR2 as FYNNEI. Trimming shortened V by 0 bases and J by 9 bases, and 9 bases separated the two germline ends. The CDR3 reads CASSEAPGREQFF. The CDR3 region has the DNA TGTGCCAGCAGTGAAGCACCAGGGCGTGAGCAGTTCTTC.

This clone was seen only a few times. The chain carries TRBV3-1 (or the pseudogene TRBV3-2) and TRBJ2-2; 10 bases are shared with TRBD2. CDR3 length: 18 amino acids. CDR1 LGHDT and CDR2 YNNKEL come from the germline V gene (reference sequence). Trimming cost V 4 bases and J 5 bases; bases outside gene matches: 13. In nucleotides, the CDR3 is TGTGCCAGCAGCCCCCCCAGCGGGAGGGCCCGACGGACCGGGGAGCTGTTTTTT. Amino acid sequence: CASSPPSGRARRTGELFF.

In its sample, this clone was seen a few times. V is TRBV6-6 and J is TRBJ2-7; 12 bases agree with TRBD2. The germline V gene has CDR1 MNHNY and CDR2 SVGAGI (reference sequence). V shed 10 bases and J 7 bases; nucleotides not matched to a gene: 14. The CDR3 sequence is 15 residues long. This CDR3 reads CATRLAGAQGREQYF. CDR3 sequence (DNA): TGTGCCACACGACTAGCGGGGGCCCAGGGTAGGGAGCAGTACTTC.

This sequence joins TRBV5-8 and TRBJ2-2; D is perhaps TRBD1 (6 bases). The germline V and J ends were trimmed by 1 base and 2 bases, with 18 bases remaining between them. CDR1 is SGHTS, CDR2 YDEGEE, per germline. This CDR3 region has 18 residues. For the CDR3, the DNA is TGTGCCAGCAGCTTGACTGGACAGATAATAACTAACACCGGGGAGCTGTTTTTT. This gives the protein CASSLTGQIITNTGELFF.

The chain has TRBV11-3 and TRBJ2-3; TRBD2 matches 14 bases. The V segment lost 2 bases and the J segment 4 bases; nucleotides outside the gene matches: 5. The germline V gene encodes CDR1 SGHNT and CDR2 YENEEA. CDR3 length: 17 residues. In DNA form, the CDR3 reads TGTGCCAGCAGCTTACGACTAGCGGGAGGGCCATCAGATACGCAGTATTTT. It encodes CASSLRLAGGPSDTQYF.

The chain employs TRBV9 and TRBJ1-1; a possible D gene is TRBD1 (5 bases). CDR3 length: 14 amino acids. Trimming took off 3 bases at V and 0 bases at J, with 9 bases between the two ends. Per the germline V gene, CDR1 is SGDLS and CDR2 is YYNGEE. The CDR3 nucleotides read TGTGCCAGCAGCGCCCGACAGATGAACACTGAAGCTTTCTTT. Translation gives CASSARQMNTEAFF.

The chain has TRBV6-2 or TRBV6-3 and TRBJ2-2, with D possibly TRBD2 on 5 matching bases. Trimming took off 0 bases at V and 7 bases at J, with 9 bases between the two ends. The CDR3 totals 14 residues. Germline loops: CDR1 MNHEY, CDR2 SVGEGT. Written as DNA, the CDR3 is TGTGCCAGCAGTTACTCGAGGGCGAGCGGGGAGCTGTTTTTT. Protein: CASSYSRASGELFF.

A single count supports this clone. The chain is built from TRBV5-1 and TRBJ1-4; no firm D call. V shed 0 bases and J shed 8 bases, with 11 bases lying between them. CDR1 and CDR2 (germline): SGHRS, YFSETQ. The CDR3 contains 14 residues. As DNA, the CDR3 is TGCGCCAGCAGCTTGGGGTCCCCTAGCGAAAAACTGTTTTTT. This sequence encodes CASSLGSPSEKLFF.